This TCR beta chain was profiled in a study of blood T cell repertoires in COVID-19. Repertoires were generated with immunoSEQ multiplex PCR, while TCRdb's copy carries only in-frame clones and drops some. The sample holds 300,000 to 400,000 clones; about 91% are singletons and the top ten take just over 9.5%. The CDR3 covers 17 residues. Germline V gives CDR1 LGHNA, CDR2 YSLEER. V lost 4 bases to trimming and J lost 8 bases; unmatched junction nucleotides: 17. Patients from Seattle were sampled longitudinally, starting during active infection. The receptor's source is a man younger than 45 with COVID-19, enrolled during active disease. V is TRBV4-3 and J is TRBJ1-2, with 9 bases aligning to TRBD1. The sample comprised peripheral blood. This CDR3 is CASSPWTGEIVVGGYTF. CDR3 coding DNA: TGCGCCAGCAGCCCCTGGACAGGGGAAATAGTCGTAGGGGGCTACACCTTC.